These 16 T cell receptor beta chains were all obtained from the same sample, sequenced in a study of shared clonotypes between healthy human individuals. CD45RO-negative, CCR7-selected cells formed the naive CD8 fraction, which excluded terminally differentiated effector memory CD45RA+ cells. TCRdb's copy holds only in-frame clones and misses some; the assay was immunoSEQ multiplex PCR. Of hundreds of thousands of clones in the sample, roughly 98% were seen once. The specimen sequenced was naive CD8+ T cells sorted from blood. These receptors were obtained from a man aged 25-45 years in good health.

The CDR3 bases are TGTGCCAGCAGTGAGGTACCGGGACTAGCGGGAGGTGAGCAGTTCTTC. This translates into CASSEVPGLAGGEQFF. The gene calls are TRBV2 and TRBJ2-1, with TRBD2 matching over 15 bases. The CDR3 totals 16 residues. CDR1 and CDR2 from the germline V gene are SNHLY and FYNNEI. V dropped 3 bases and J dropped 9; count of bases not matched to a gene: 6.

The chain is built from TRBV29-1 and TRBJ2-2; D may be TRBD1 (6 bases). V was trimmed by 3 bases and J by 4 bases, leaving 9 bases between them. The CDR3 extends over 13 amino acids. The germline CDR1 and CDR2 sequences are SQVTM and ANQGSEA. The CDR3 protein is CSVDVRGTGELFF. CDR3 DNA sequence: TGCAGCGTTGATGTCAGGGGCACCGGGGAGCTGTTTTTT.

The chain is built from TRBV7-9 and TRBJ1-4; tentatively, D is TRBD1 (5 bases). The CDR3 extends over 19 amino acids. Trimming took off 4 bases at V and 7 bases at J, with 28 bases between the two ends. Germline CDR1 reads SEHNR; CDR2 reads FQNEAQ (reference sequence). The CDR3 region has the DNA TGTGCCAGCAGCTCACCACTTGACGGGGCTTGGACTTTTGGTGAAAAACTGTTTTTT. This translates into CASSSPLDGAWTFGEKLFF.

This chain uses TRBV6-5 with TRBJ2-5, with TRBD1 as a possible D gene (6 bases). Germline V gives CDR1 MNHEY, CDR2 SVGAGI. The CDR3 length is 14 residues. The ends were cut back, 9 bases at V and 8 bases at J, with 22 bases in the middle. The CDR3 loop is CASRDPRDKETQYF. The CDR3 DNA follows: TGTGCCAGTCGGGACCCCCGGGACAAGGAAACCCAGTACTTC.

The V call is TRBV7-9, the J call TRBJ2-7; 9 nucleotides align to TRBD1. The CDR3 is 14 amino acids. V trimming: 5 bases; J trimming: 7 bases; junction bases outside the gene matches: 9. Germline V gene sequence: CDR1 SEHNR, CDR2 FQNEAQ (reference sequence). CDR3 nucleotides: TGTGCCAGCAGCCCGCGGGACAGGGAGCGAGAGCAGTACTTC. Translated, it gives CASSPRDREREQYF.

The chain employs TRBV11-2 and TRBJ2-5, with D possibly TRBD2 on 6 matching bases. Trimming shortened V by 1 base and J by 5 bases, and 17 bases separated the two germline ends. Germline V gene lookup returns CDR1 SGHAT and CDR2 FQNNGV. CDR3 length: 16 residues. The CDR3 protein is CASSLVAGGDWETQYF. DNA for the CDR3: TGTGCCAGCAGCTTAGTGGCCGGAGGGGATTGGGAGACCCAGTACTTC.

V and J are TRBV27 and TRBJ2-7; 8 bases match TRBD1. This CDR3 spans 15 amino acids. Germline assignment: CDR1 MNHEY and CDR2 SMNVEV (reference sequence). The trim removed 5 bases at V and 5 bases at J, leaving 11 bases unmatched. As DNA, the CDR3 is TGTGCCAGCAGTCCAGCAGGACAGGGCATGAACGAGCAGTACTTC. This gives the protein CASSPAGQGMNEQYF.

In DNA form, the CDR3 reads TGTGCCAGCAGCGTAAACAGGGGCTGGAACACCGGGGAGCTGTTTTTT. Its translation: CASSVNRGWNTGELFF. The rearrangement joins TRBV9 to TRBJ2-2; 7 bases align to TRBD1. Looked up from germline, CDR1 is SGDLS and CDR2 is YYNGEE. With V trimmed by 1 base and J by 1 base, 4 bases remained unmatched. This CDR3 region has 16 residues.

The chain has TRBV27 and TRBJ1-1; D is undetermined. Germline-derived CDR1 and CDR2 are MNHEY and SMNVEV (reference sequence). V lost 3 bases and J 5 bases, leaving 16 bases between the germline ends. This CDR3 is built from 15 residues. CDR3 protein: CASSLVSLGSTEAFF. CDR3 in DNA: TGTGCCAGCAGTTTGGTCAGTTTAGGGTCAACTGAAGCTTTCTTT.

This chain links TRBV13 with TRBJ2-3; TRBD2 aligns across 16 bases. Germline V gene sequence: CDR1 PRHDT, CDR2 FYEKMQ (reference sequence). The V segment lost 4 bases and the J segment 1 base; nucleotides outside the gene matches: 5. CDR3 length equals 18 residues. CDR3 in DNA: TGTGCCAGCAGCTCGGGACTAGCGGGAGGGCCTGGCACAGATACGCAGTATTTT. Translating gives CASSSGLAGGPGTDTQYF.

The rearrangement links TRBV28 to TRBJ2-1, with 8 bases lining up with TRBD1. Germline V lookup: CDR1 MDHEN, CDR2 SYDVKM. The J segment lost 8 bases and the V segment lost 2 bases, leaving 14 bases of the junction unmatched. The CDR3 consists of 17 residues. In DNA, the CDR3 is TGTGCCAGCAGTTTACCAAAAAGGACAGGGCCCGGCGATGAGCAGTTCTTC. This codes for CASSLPKRTGPGDEQFF.

J is TRBJ1-3 and V is TRBV9; no firm D call. V was clipped by 4 bases and J by 8 bases, with 13 bases between them. From germline, CDR1 is SGDLS and CDR2 YYNGEE. The length of the CDR3 is 13 residues. The CDR3: CASSPPTRHTIYF. The CDR3 nucleotides read TGTGCCAGCAGCCCTCCTACAAGACACACCATATATTTT.

With regard to this clone: The same CDR3 also results from other DNA sequences found in this sample. The chain couples TRBV7-9 to TRBJ1-1; D is ambiguous. The V end was cut by 1 base, the J end by 8 bases, with 5 bases between. CDR3 size: 11 residues. Germline CDR1 is SEHNR and CDR2 is FQNEAQ (reference sequence). In DNA form, the CDR3 reads TGTGCCAGCAGCTTAGATAGGGAAGCTTTCTTT. Translating it yields CASSLDREAFF.

The chain combines TRBV2 with TRBJ2-3; 7 bases fit TRBD1. Per germline, CDR1 SNHLY and CDR2 FYNNEI. The V and J ends lost 3 bases and 1 base, in that order; junction bases with no gene match: 4. The CDR3 is 15 residues long. The CDR3 spells CASSDVGQGTDTQYF. CDR3 sequence (DNA): TGTGCCAGCAGTGATGTAGGACAGGGCACAGATACGCAGTATTTT.

The chain couples TRBV6-6 to TRBJ2-5, with a possible D match to TRBD1 (6 bases). The CDR3 totals 15 residues. V dropped 1 base and J dropped 0 bases, with 9 bases sitting between them. The germline V gene has CDR1 MNHNY and CDR2 SVGAGI (reference sequence). This chain's CDR3 is CASSYWTANQETQYF. The CDR3 region has the DNA TGTGCCAGCAGTTACTGGACAGCAAACCAAGAGACCCAGTACTTC.

This chain links TRBV27 with TRBJ2-7, with 10 positions matching TRBD1. Looked up from germline, CDR1 is MNHEY and CDR2 is SMNVEV (reference sequence). J gave up 0 bases and V 3 bases, and 11 bases lay outside the gene matches. CDR3 length: 18 amino acids. DNA for the CDR3: TGTGCCAGCAGTTTGCTATCATTCGGGACAGGGGCCTCCTACGAGCAGTACTTC. Its translation is CASSLLSFGTGASYEQYF.